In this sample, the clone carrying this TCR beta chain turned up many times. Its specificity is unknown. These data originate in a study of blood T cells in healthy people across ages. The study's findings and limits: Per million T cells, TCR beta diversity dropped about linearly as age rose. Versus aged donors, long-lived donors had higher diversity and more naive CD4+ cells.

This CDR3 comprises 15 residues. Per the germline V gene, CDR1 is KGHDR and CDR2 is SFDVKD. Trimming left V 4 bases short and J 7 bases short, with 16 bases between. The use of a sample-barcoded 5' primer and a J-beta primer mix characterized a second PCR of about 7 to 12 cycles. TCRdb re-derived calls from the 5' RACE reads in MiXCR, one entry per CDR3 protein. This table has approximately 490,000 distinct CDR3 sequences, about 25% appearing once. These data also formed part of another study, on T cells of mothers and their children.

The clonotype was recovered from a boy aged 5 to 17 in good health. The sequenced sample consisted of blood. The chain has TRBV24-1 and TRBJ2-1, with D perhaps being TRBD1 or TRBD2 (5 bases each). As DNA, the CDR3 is TGTGCCACCAGTGACCCGGGGCGGACTGGTAATGAGCAGTTCTTC. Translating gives CATSDPGRTGNEQFF.